This T cell receptor (beta chain) was captured by sequencing in a study of identical twins. This clonotype has only a few counts. Its antigen is still unknown. Trimming shortened V by 8 bases and J by 0 bases, and 14 bases separated the two germline ends. Germline values: CDR1 SNHLY, CDR2 FYNNEI. The CDR3 loop spans 14 amino acids. Through template switching, a universal primer site was introduced, and the cDNA contained unique molecular identifiers. MiXCR, applied by TCRdb to the 5' RACE reads, yields one record per CDR3 protein. The data contain hundreds of thousands of distinct CDR3 sequences, 9% to 15% of them singletons. Findings and limits, study-wide: Among beta out-of-frame sequences, excess sharing between twins appeared weaker. Whereas memory repertoires showed no such difference, abundant cord blood beta clonotypes carried fewer insertions.

The same data also went into a second study, on yellow fever vaccine responses in identical twins.

This chain links TRBV2 with TRBJ2-7; TRBD2 is a possible D gene (6 bases). The sample comprised PBMCs. The receptor comes from a woman in her late teens or twenties in good health. CDR3 nucleotide sequence: TGTGCCAGCCGGGAGTACGGGGGCTCCTACGAGCAGTACTTC. This translates into CASREYGGSYEQYF.